The present TCR beta chain was sequenced within a study of tumor and adjacent non-tumor tissue in lung cancer. Study context: Patients comprised eleven to twelve adenocarcinoma, a couple of squamous cell carcinoma and 1 small cell lung cancer.

The template was RNA from unsorted bulk tissue. Distant lung tissue was collected more than 3 cm away from the tumor edge. Newly diagnosed lung cancer patients had thoracic surgery in China, August–late 2014, without prior chemotherapy. TCRbeta libraries were built with three rounds of nested PCR, modified from ARM-PCR. TCRdb itself ran the multiplex PCR reads through MiXCR, one entry per CDR3 protein. The sample lists about 80,000 distinct CDR3 sequences; 70% to 90% were seen once. This CDR3 contains 14 residues. Germline CDR1 is SGHAT and CDR2 is FQNNGV. Study-level points and caveats: Tumor repertoires had a smaller top 100 clone share than normal lung.

As concerns this clonotype: The antigen is undetermined. A junction end diverges from the germline sequence, so it may reflect a read error.

Sequenced material: distant non-tumor lung tissue. The clonotype was recovered from a man aged 55 to 70 with non-small cell lung cancer. V is TRBV11-2 and J is TRBJ2-6, with D perhaps TRBD1 (5 bases). The CDR3 nucleotides are TGTGACAGGAGTCCTATCTCTGGGGCCAATGTCCTGACTTTT. Encoded protein: CDRSPISGANVLTF.